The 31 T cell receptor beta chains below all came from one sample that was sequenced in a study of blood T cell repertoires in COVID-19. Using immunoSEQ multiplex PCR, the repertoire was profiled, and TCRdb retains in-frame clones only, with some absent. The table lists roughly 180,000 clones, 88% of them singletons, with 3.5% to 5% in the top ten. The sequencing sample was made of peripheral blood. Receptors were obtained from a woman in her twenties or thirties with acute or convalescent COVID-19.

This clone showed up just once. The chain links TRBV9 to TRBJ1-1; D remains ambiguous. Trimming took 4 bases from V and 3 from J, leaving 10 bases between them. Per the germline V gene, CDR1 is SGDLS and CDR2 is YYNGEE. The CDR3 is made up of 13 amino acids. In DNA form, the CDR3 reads TGTGCCAGCAGCCACGGGGTGGACACTGAAGCTTTCTTT. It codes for CASSHGVDTEAFF.

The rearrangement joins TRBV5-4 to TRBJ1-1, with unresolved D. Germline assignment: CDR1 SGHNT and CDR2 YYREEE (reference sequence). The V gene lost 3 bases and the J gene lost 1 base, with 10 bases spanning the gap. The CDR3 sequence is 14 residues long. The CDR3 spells CASSSARPNTEAFF. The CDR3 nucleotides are TGTGCCAGCAGCTCCGCCAGGCCGAACACTGAAGCTTTCTTT.

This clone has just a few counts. The CDR3 spells CASSDGFGELFF. The CDR3 DNA is TGTGCCAGCAGTGACGGGTTTGGGGAGCTGTTTTTT. The chain employs TRBV2 and TRBJ2-2; D is ambiguous. The CDR3 runs 12 residues. Per the germline V gene, CDR1 is SNHLY and CDR2 is FYNNEI. Trimming pared 3 bases from V and 8 bases from J, leaving 7 bases between. The entire variable domain, with the rest obtained from reference TRBV2 and TRBJ2-2, is as follows: EPEVTQTPSHQVTQMGQEVILRCVPISNHLYFYWYRQILGQKVEFLVSFYNNEISEKSEIFDDQFSVERPDGSNFTLKIRSTKLEDSAMYFCASSDGFGELFFGEGSRLTVL.

The CDR3 protein is CASDLGGWGQPQHF. CDR3 nucleotide sequence: TGTGCCAGCGACCTCGGCGGGTGGGGTCAGCCCCAGCATTTT. The chain uses TRBV6-5 and TRBJ1-5; D is uncertain. V lost 8 bases and J lost 6, with 17 bases in between. The CDR3 is 14 amino acids. Germline assignment: CDR1 MNHEY and CDR2 SVGAGI.

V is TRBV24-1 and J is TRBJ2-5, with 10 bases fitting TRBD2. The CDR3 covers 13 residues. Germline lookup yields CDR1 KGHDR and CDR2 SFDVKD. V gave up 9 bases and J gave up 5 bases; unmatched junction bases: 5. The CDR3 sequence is CATRPSGSETQYF. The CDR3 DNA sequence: TGTGCCACCCGGCCTAGCGGGAGTGAGACCCAGTACTTC.

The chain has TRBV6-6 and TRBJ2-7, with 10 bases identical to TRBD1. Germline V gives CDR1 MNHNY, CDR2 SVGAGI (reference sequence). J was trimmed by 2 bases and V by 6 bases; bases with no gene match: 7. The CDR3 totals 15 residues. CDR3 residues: CASSEVGTGAYEQYF. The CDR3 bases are TGTGCCAGCAGCGAAGTAGGGACAGGGGCCTACGAGCAGTACTTC.

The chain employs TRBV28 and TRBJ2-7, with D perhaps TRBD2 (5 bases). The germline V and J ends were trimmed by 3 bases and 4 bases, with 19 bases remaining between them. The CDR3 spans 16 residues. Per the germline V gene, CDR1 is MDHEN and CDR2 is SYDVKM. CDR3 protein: CASSFAGQLWNYEQYF. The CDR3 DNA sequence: TGTGCCAGCAGTTTTGCGGGCCAACTCTGGAATTACGAGCAGTACTTC.

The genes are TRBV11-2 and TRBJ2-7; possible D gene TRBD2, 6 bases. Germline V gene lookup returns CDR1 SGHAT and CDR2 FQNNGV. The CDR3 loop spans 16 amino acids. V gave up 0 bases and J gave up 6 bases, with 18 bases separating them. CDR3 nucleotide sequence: TGTGCCAGCAGCTTAGAAGGGGCAGGCGGGGTAGGCGAGCAGTACTTC. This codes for CASSLEGAGGVGEQYF.

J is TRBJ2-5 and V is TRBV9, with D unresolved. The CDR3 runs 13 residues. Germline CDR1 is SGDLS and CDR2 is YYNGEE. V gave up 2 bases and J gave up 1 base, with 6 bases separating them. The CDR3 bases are TGTGCCAGCAGCGTTAGTCCCCAAGAGACCCAGTACTTC. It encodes CASSVSPQETQYF.

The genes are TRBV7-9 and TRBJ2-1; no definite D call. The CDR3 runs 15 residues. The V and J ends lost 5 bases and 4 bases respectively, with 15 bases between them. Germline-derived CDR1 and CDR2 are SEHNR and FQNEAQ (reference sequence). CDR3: CASSPRQTAYNEQFF. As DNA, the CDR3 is TGTGCCAGCAGCCCCCGCCAAACCGCGTACAATGAGCAGTTCTTC.

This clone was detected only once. CDR3 protein: CASSPQGDYGYTF. CDR3 sequence (DNA): TGTGCCAGCAGTCCGCAAGGGGACTATGGCTACACCTTC. This sequence joins TRBV6-5 and TRBJ1-2; D may be TRBD1 (5 bases). The CDR3 runs to 13 residues. Germline CDR1 and CDR2: MNHEY and SVGAGI. V was trimmed by 5 bases and J by 3 bases, leaving 10 bases between them.

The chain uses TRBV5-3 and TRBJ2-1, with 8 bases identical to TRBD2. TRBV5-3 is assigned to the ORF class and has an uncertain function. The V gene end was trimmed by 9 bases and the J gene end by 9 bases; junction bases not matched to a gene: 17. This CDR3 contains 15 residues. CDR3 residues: CATTFFVKRESEQFF. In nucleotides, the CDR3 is TGTGCCACCACCTTCTTTGTTAAGCGGGAGAGTGAGCAGTTCTTC.

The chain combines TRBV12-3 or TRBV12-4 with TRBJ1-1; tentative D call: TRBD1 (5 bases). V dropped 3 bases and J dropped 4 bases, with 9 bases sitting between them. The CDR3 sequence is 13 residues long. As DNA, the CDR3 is TGTGCCAGCAGTTTCGCGGGGGGCACTGAAGCTTTCTTT. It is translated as CASSFAGGTEAFF.

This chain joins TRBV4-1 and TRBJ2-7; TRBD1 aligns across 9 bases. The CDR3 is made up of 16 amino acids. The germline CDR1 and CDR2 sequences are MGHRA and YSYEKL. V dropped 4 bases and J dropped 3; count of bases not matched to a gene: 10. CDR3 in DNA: TGCGCCAGCAGCCGGGACAGGGTTAATTACGGCTACGAGCAGTACTTC. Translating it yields CASSRDRVNYGYEQYF.

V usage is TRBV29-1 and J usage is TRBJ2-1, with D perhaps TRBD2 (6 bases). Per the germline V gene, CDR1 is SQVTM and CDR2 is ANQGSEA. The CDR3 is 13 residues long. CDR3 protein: CGGMDHLGNEQFF. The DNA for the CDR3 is TGCGGGGGGATGGACCACTTGGGCAATGAGCAGTTCTTC.

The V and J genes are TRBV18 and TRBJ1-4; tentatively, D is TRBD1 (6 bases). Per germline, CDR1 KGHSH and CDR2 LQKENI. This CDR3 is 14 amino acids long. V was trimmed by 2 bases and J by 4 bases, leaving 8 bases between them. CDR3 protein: CASSPGDNNEKLFF. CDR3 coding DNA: TGTGCCAGCTCACCAGGGGACAATAATGAAAAACTGTTTTTT.

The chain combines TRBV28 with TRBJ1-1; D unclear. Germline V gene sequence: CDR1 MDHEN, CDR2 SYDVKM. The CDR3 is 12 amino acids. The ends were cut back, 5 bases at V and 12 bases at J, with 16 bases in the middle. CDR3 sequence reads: CASSPFEGGTFF. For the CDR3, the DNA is TGTGCCAGCAGTCCCTTCGAAGGAGGGACTTTCTTT. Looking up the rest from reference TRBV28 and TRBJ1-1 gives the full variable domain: DVKVTQSSRYLVKRTGEKVFLECVQDMDHENMFWYRQDPGLGLRLIYFSYDVKMKEKGDIPEGYSVSREKKERFSLILESASTNQTSMYLCASSPFEGGTFFGQGTRLTVV.

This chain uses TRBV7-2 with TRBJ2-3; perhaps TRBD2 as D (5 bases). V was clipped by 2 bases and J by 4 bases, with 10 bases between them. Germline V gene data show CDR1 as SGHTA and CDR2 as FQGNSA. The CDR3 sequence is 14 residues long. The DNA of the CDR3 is TGTGCCAGCAGCTTATCCGATAGCGCAGATACGCAGTATTTT. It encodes CASSLSDSADTQYF. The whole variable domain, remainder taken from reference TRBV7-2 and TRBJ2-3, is GAGVSQSPSNKVTEKGKDVELRCDPISGHTALYWYRQSLGQGLEFLIYFQGNSAPDKSGLPSDRFSAERTGGSVSTLTIQRTQQEDSAVYLCASSLSDSADTQYFGPGTRLTVL.

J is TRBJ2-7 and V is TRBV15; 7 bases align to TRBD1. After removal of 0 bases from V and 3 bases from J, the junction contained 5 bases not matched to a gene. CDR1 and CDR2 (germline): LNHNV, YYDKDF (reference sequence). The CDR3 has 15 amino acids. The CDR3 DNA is TGTGCCACCAGCAGAGATTCCCGACAGGGCTACGAGCAGTACTTC. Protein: CATSRDSRQGYEQYF.

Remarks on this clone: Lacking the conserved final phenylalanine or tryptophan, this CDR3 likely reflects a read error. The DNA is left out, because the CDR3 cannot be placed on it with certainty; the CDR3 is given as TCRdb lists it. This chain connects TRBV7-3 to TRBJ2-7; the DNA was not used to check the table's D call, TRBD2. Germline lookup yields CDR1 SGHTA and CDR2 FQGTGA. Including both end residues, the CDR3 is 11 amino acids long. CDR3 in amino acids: CASSHGTSRGY.

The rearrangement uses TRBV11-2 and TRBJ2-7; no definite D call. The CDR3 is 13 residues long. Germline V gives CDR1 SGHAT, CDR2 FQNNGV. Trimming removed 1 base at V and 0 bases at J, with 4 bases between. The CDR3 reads CASSLGSSYEQYF. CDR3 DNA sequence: TGTGCCAGCAGCTTAGGGAGCTCCTACGAGCAGTACTTC.

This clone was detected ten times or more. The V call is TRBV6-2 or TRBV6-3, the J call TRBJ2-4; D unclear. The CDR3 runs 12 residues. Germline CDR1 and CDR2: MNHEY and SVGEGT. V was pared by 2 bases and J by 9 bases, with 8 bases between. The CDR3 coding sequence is TGTGCCAGCAGTTACGCGGAAAGCATTCAGTACTTC. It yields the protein CASSYAESIQYF.

The CDR3 nucleotides read TGTGCCAGCAGCACCGGGACTAGCGGTCGCACAGATACGCAGTATTTT. Residues: CASSTGTSGRTDTQYF. V usage is TRBV6-6 and J usage is TRBJ2-3, with 11 nucleotides matching TRBD2. The CDR3 contains 16 residues. The junction had 6 bases not matched to a gene; V was cut back by 6 bases and J by 1 base. CDR1 and CDR2 (germline): MNHNY, SVGAGI (reference sequence).

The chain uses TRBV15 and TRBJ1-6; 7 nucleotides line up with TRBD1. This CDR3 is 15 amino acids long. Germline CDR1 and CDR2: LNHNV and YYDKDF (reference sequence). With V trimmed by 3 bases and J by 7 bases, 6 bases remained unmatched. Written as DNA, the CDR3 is TGTGCCACCAGCAGCGACAGGGTGAGAAATTCACCCCTCCACTTT. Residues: CATSSDRVRNSPLHF. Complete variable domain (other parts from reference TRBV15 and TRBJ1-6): DAMVIQNPRYQVTQFGKPVTLSCSQTLNHNVMYWYQQKSSQAPKLLFHYYDKDFNNEADTPDNFQSRRPNTSFCFLDIRSPGLGDTAMYLCATSSDRVRNSPLHFGNGTRLTVT.

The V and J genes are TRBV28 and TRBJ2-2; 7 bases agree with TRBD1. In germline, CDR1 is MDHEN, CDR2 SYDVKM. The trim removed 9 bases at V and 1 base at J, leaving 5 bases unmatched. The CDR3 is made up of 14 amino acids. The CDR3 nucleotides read TGTGCCAGTCACCGACAGGGGAACACCGGGGAGCTGTTTTTT. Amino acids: CASHRQGNTGELFF.

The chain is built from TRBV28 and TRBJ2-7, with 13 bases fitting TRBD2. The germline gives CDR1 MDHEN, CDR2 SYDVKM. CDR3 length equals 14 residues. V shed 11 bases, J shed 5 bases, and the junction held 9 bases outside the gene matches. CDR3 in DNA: TGTGCCTCCCAGGGACTAGCGGGAACCCACGAGCAGTACTTC. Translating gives CASQGLAGTHEQYF.

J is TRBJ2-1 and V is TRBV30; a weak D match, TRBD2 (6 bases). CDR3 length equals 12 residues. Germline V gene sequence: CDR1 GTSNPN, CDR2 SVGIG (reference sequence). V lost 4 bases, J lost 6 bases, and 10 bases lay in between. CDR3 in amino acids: CAWKGTRNEQFF. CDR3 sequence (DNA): TGTGCCTGGAAGGGGACTCGCAATGAGCAGTTCTTC.

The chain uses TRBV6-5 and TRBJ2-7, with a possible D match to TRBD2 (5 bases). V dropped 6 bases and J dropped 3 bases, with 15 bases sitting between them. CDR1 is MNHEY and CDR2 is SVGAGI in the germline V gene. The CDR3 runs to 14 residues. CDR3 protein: CASREVATYYEQYF. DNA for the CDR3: TGTGCCAGCAGGGAGGTCGCTACCTACTACGAGCAGTACTTC.

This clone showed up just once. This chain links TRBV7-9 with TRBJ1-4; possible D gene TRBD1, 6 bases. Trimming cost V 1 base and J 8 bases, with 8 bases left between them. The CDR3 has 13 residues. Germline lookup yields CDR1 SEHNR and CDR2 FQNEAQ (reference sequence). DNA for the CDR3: TGTGCCAGCAGCTTAGTAGGGACAGAAAAACTGTTTTTT. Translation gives CASSLVGTEKLFF.

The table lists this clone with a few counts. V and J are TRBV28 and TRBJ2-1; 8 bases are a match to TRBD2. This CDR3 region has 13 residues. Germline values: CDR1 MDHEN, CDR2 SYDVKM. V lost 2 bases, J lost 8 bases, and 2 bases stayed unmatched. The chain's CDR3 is CASSLTGGYEQFF. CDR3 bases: TGTGCCAGCAGTTTAACGGGAGGGTATGAGCAGTTCTTC.

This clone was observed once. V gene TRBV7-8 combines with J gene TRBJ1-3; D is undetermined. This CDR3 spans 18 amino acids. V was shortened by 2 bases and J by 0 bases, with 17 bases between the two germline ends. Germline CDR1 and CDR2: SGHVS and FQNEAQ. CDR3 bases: TGTGCCAGCAGCTTAAATCTGGCAGTGCTAGACTCTGGAAACACCATATATTTT. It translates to CASSLNLAVLDSGNTIYF. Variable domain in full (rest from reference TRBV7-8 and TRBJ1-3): GAGVSQSPRYKVAKRGQDVALRCDPISGHVSLFWYQQALGQGPEFLTYFQNEAQLDKSGLPSDRFFAERPEGSVSTLKIQRTQQEDSAVYLCASSLNLAVLDSGNTIYFGEGSWLTVV.